The clone carrying this T cell receptor beta chain was counted ten times or more. Its matching antigen is unknown. These data are taken from a study of regulatory T cells in long-lasting Graves disease. Study-wide findings and caveats: Newly diagnosed disease favored TRBV20-1 and TRBJ2-1 over persistent disease. The number of shared public clonotypes was higher in persistent patients (2,741) than new patients (more than 850).

Trimming shortened V by 3 bases and J by 8 bases, and 9 bases separated the two germline ends. The CDR3 contains 12 residues. Germline lookup yields CDR1 SGHRS and CDR2 YFSETQ. The time point was: newly diagnosed GD, antithyroid drugs for less than 3 months. From RNA extracted from PBMCs, the TCR library was made. Building of the TCR beta libraries involved iRepertoire HTBI primers and Arm-PCR of CDR3 regions. As handled by the study authors: Looking across samples, the authors found about 62 TRBV and 15 or so TRBJ segments. One entry per CDR3 protein, called by TCRdb with MiXCR from the multiplex PCR reads. It is TCRdb's table, rather than the study itself, that gives the V and J calls and clone size. Of 370,000 or so distinct CDR3 sequences listed, 16% are singletons. The same sample was also used in a study of T cells in Graves' hyperthyroidism and ophthalmopathy. According to that study: Ophthalmopathy was separated from stable hyperthyroidism by a 13 V-J model.

The V call is TRBV5-1, the J call TRBJ1-3; D call uncertain. Here the sequenced sample was peripheral blood mononuclear cells (PBMCs), taken at new diagnosis, from a patient treated with antithyroid drugs. The source of this sequence is a woman aged 18-30 years with Graves disease. DNA of the CDR3: TGCGCCAGCAGCTGCCAAGTGGACACCATATATTTT. Amino acid sequence: CASSCQVDTIYF. Drawing the rest from reference TRBV5-1 and TRBJ1-3, the complete variable domain is KAGVTQTPRYLIKTRGQQVTLSCSPISGHRSVSWYQQTPGQGLQFLFEYFSETQRNKGNFPGRFSGRQFSNSRSEMNVSTLELGDSALYLCASSCQVDTIYFGEGSWLTVV.